This entry features one T cell receptor beta chain sequence. This clone was recorded only once. Its specific antigen is unknown. No per-base quality is available; no much larger clone lies one base away. These data are taken from a study of blood T cell repertoires in COVID-19 (dated by TCRdb to about 2020). For context, the study as a whole: Collaborator samples came from the United States, Italy and Spain and covered acute and convalescent phases of COVID-19. The prospective study material was composed of cDNA or gDNA derived from T cells, B-cell-depleted T cells, or PBMCs. Deeply sampled blood TCRbeta repertoires from subjects exposed to, actively infected with, or recovered from COVID-19 were included in the dataset. The repertoires were released in a freely available public database meant as a resource for research on the immune response to SARS-CoV-2. Samples came from the ongoing ImmuneRACE study (first 160 participants) plus 1,254 subjects from 6 global collaborators. Sample metadata almost always included a de-identified subject ID, COVID-19 status, age in years and sex. Where available, HLA class I and class II types were taken from metadata supplied by the sample provider and were not determined by assay-based typing.

TCRbeta CDR3 regions were amplified from genomic DNA using the immunoSEQ Assay, a bias-controlled multiplex PCR. In the authors' own workflow: The number of nucleated cells in each sample was estimated from the amplification of reference gene primers within the assay. Sequence reads were collapsed and filtered to measure the absolute abundance of every unique TCRbeta CDR3 rearrangement. For each sample, productive Simpson clonality was calculated as the square root of Simpson's diversity index across productive rearrangements. The immuneACCESS repertoire file appears here via TCRdb, limited to in-frame rearrangements. These files lack a portion of the clones; in checked studies, under half of the deficit traces to unresolved V genes, and the cause of the others is not known. The DNA gave D and trimming, while V, J and clone size come from that table. Across this sample there are approximately 210,000 clones, with about 82% seen only once. Approximately 0.97% of the sample rests with the top ten.

One collaborating source in Seattle enrolled patients during active infection and followed them longitudinally through the course of disease. Collaborating institutions collected whole blood in K2EDTA tubes following their own protocols. For TCRbeta analysis, collaborator samples were shipped as frozen whole blood, as isolated PBMCs, or as DNA extracted from either sample type. Points the paper makes about the study in general: How much clinical and demographic metadata was included differed by source and by participant, and the metadata was provided uncurated.

V is cut by 2 bases and J by 11 bases, and the space between the germline ends is 16 bases. Per the germline V gene, MNHEY is the CDR1 and SVGEGT is the CDR2. From its cysteine to its phenylalanine, the CDR3 spans 14 amino acids. Only the CDR3 region is kept as DNA, spanning 42 bases read in frame from base 1. This receptor chain uses TRBV6-2 or TRBV6-3 and TRBJ1-5; the D gene cannot be resolved reliably. The material sequenced was peripheral blood. This clonotype originated in a man aged 55 to 70 with COVID-19, enrolled during active disease. The DNA is as follows: TGTGCCAGCAGTTACGAACTATCAACGTCAACCCAGCATTTT. Its protein is CASSYELSTSTQHF.